This TCR beta chain was captured by sequencing in a study of PD-L1 blockade in urothelial cancer. CDR1 is SGHTA and CDR2 is FQGNSA in the germline V gene. V shed 1 base and J 4 bases; nucleotides not matched to a gene: 3. The CDR3 loop spans 14 amino acids. General study results and limits: Tumor-linked clones in blood grew more by 3 weeks in durable-benefit patients.

Repertoires were generated with immunoSEQ multiplex PCR, while TCRdb's copy carries only in-frame clones and drops some. This sample has 25,000 to 40,000 clones, with 65% to 90% found just once. This clone was counted between two and nine times. Its antigen is unidentified. Sample: PBMCs, taken around atezolizumab (anti-PD-L1) treatment. The gene calls are TRBV7-2 and TRBJ1-1, with 7 bases matching TRBD1. The sequence was obtained from a man aged 55-75 years with urothelial cancer. The CDR3 loop is CASSLGGQSTEAFF. As DNA, the CDR3 is TGTGCCAGCAGCTTAGGGGGACAGAGCACTGAAGCTTTCTTT. Full variable domain (outside the CDR3, taken from reference TRBV7-2 and TRBJ1-1): GAGVSQSPSNKVTEKGKDVELRCDPISGHTALYWYRQSLGQGLEFLIYFQGNSAPDKSGLPSDRFSAERTGGSVSTLTIQRTQQEDSAVYLCASSLGGQSTEAFFGQGTRLTVV.